This T cell receptor (beta chain) derives from a study of T cells after yellow fever vaccination. Synthesis of TCR cDNA relied on 5'RACE template switching, which attached a universal primer site and UMIs. One entry per CDR3 protein results from TCRdb running MiXCR on the 5' RACE reads. The data contain 400,000 to 650,000 distinct CDR3 sequences, about a fifth of them singletons. Germline CDR1 and CDR2: WSHSY and SAAADI. The CDR3 is 17 amino acids. Trimming took 6 bases from V and 0 from J, leaving 15 bases between them. The sequence was collected from a man younger than 30 who received the YFV17D yellow fever vaccine. The starting material was PBMCs, obtained 20 to 25 days after the first yellow fever vaccination. V and J are TRBV10-2 and TRBJ2-6; tentative D call: TRBD1 (6 bases). The CDR3 reads CASRGWGQSSGANVLTF. The CDR3 DNA sequence: TGCGCCAGCAGAGGGTGGGGACAAAGCTCTGGGGCCAACGTCCTGACTTTC.